This entry lists 17 T cell receptor beta chains sequenced from one sample in a study of graft-versus-host responses after intestinal transplantation. Stimulators, approximately 200,000 irradiated and violet-dye-labeled cells, were plated with approximately 200,000 CFSE-labeled responder cells. Generated by immunoSEQ multiplex PCR, the TCRdb table keeps only in-frame clones and is missing some. Counted here are several thousand clones, approximately 31% occurring once; the ten biggest clones make up approximately 2.2%. Sequenced here: alloreactive CD8+ T cells from a mixed lymphocyte reaction culture, sampled before intestinal transplant. The subset: CFSE-low proliferating T cells sorted from roughly six-day pre-transplant mixed lymphocyte reaction (GvH or HvG direction). The receptors come from a human patient who received an intestinal transplant.

In its sample, this clone was seen a few times. Here the CDR3 reads CASSWAGAGYQPQHF. The DNA for the CDR3 is TGTGCCAGCAGTTGGGCAGGGGCCGGATATCAGCCCCAGCATTTT. This chain links TRBV27 with TRBJ1-5; D possibly corresponds to TRBD1 (6 bases). From germline, CDR1 is MNHEY and CDR2 SMNVEV (reference sequence). This CDR3 spans 15 amino acids. V lost 4 bases, J lost 5 bases, and 15 bases lay in between.

J is TRBJ2-5 and V is TRBV2, with D hard to call. Germline V lookup: CDR1 SNHLY, CDR2 FYNNEI. V dropped 6 bases and J dropped 11 bases, with 10 bases sitting between them. This CDR3 region has 10 residues. Here the CDR3 reads CASSGHEQYF. CDR3 nucleotides: TGTGCCAGCAGCGGTCATGAGCAGTACTTC.

The rearrangement uses TRBV25-1 and TRBJ1-2, with TRBD1 identical over 8 bases. The germline CDR1 and CDR2 sequences are MGHDK and SYGVNS. The CDR3 consists of 14 residues. V shed 3 bases and J 4 bases; nucleotides not matched to a gene: 4. CDR3 DNA sequence: TGTGCCAGCAGTGAGTCAGGGGGCATCTATGGCTACACCTTC. It codes for CASSESGGIYGYTF.

A few counts support this clone. V is TRBV4-3 and J is TRBJ2-1, with D possibly matching TRBD2 (5 bases). This CDR3 region has 15 residues. The V end was cut by 1 base, the J end by 5 bases, with 12 bases between. Germline-derived CDR1 and CDR2 are LGHNA and YSLEER. DNA of the CDR3: TGCGCCAGCAGCCAAGGGACTTCGAGACACAATGAGCAGTTCTTC. It specifies CASSQGTSRHNEQFF.

In its sample, this clone is medium-sized (0.01 to 0.1%). CDR3: CASSQDPGTLLNYGYTF. CDR3 nucleotides: TGCGCCAGCAGCCAAGACCCCGGGACACTTCTTAACTATGGCTACACCTTC. The chain couples TRBV4-3 to TRBJ1-2; a possible D gene is TRBD1 (6 bases). Trimming left V 0 bases short and J 1 base short, with 15 bases between. CDR3 length: 17 amino acids. From germline, CDR1 is LGHNA and CDR2 YSLEER.

The chain links TRBV25-1 to TRBJ2-7, with 10 bases matching TRBD1. From germline, CDR1 is MGHDK and CDR2 SYGVNS. J lost 3 bases, V lost 6 bases, and 5 bases had no gene match. The CDR3 is 14 residues long. Here the CDR3 DNA reads TGTGCCAGCAGCGGGACAGGGGATTACTACGAGCAGTACTTC. Translated, it gives CASSGTGDYYEQYF.

This clone is medium-sized in the sample. The V and J genes are TRBV19 and TRBJ2-1; 11 nucleotides align to TRBD2. J lost 8 bases, V lost 6 bases, and 15 bases had no gene match. The CDR3 is made up of 17 amino acids. Looked up from germline, CDR1 is LNHDA and CDR2 is SQIVND (reference sequence). The CDR3 DNA reads TGTGCCAGTAGCAACCTTCTTTTAGCGGGAGGGACGGATGAGCAGTTCTTC. It is translated as CASSNLLLAGGTDEQFF.

The chain couples TRBV27 to TRBJ2-1, with TRBD1 identical over 11 bases. Germline loops: CDR1 MNHEY, CDR2 SMNVEV (reference sequence). Trimming at V came to 3 bases and at J to 7 bases, leaving 5 bases not matched to a gene. This CDR3 region has 15 residues. Here the CDR3 reads CASSLGTGGRNEQFF. The CDR3 DNA reads TGTGCCAGCAGTTTGGGGACAGGGGGAAGGAATGAGCAGTTCTTC.

A few counts support this clone. The chain recombines TRBV19 with TRBJ2-3, with 8 bases identical to TRBD2. The germline V gene encodes CDR1 LNHDA and CDR2 SQIVND (reference sequence). With 7 bases clipped from V and 10 bases from J, the junction kept 16 bases outside the gene matches. The CDR3 covers 15 residues. CDR3 nucleotide sequence: TGTGCCAGTACCCTTAGCGGGACCTGGGGAAGTGCGCAGTATTTT. It specifies CASTLSGTWGSAQYF.

The rearrangement links TRBV28 to TRBJ2-3; D possibly corresponds to TRBD2 (5 bases). Trimming removed 6 bases at V and 4 bases at J, with 23 bases between. Germline V gene lookup returns CDR1 MDHEN and CDR2 SYDVKM. The CDR3 is 17 residues long. The CDR3 region has the DNA TGTGCCAGCAGCCTACCGGGGATGGCTGCCGGGGCAGATACGCAGTATTTT. Residues: CASSLPGMAAGADTQYF. Complete variable domain (other parts from reference TRBV28 and TRBJ2-3): DVKVTQSSRYLVKRTGEKVFLECVQDMDHENMFWYRQDPGLGLRLIYFSYDVKMKEKGDIPEGYSVSREKKERFSLILESASTNQTSMYLCASSLPGMAAGADTQYFGPGTRLTVL.

The sample holds a few counts of this clone. The J gene is TRBJ2-1, the V gene TRBV30, with D tentatively TRBD2 (7 bases). V was clipped by 0 bases and J by 6 bases, with 21 bases between them. Germline V lookup: CDR1 GTSNPN, CDR2 SVGIG (reference sequence). CDR3 length equals 17 residues. The CDR3 nucleotides are TGTGCCTGGAGTGTACGGTATGTGGGGGGGCTCGTCAATGAGCAGTTCTTC. Translated, it gives CAWSVRYVGGLVNEQFF.

This clone is judged medium-sized. For the CDR3, the DNA is TGTGCCAGCAGCTTAGACTGGGAGCAGTTCTTC. Protein sequence: CASSLDWEQFF. The V and J genes are TRBV7-6 and TRBJ2-1; D not certain. The V and J ends lost 1 base and 10 bases respectively, with 5 bases between them. This CDR3 region has 11 residues. Per germline, CDR1 SGHVS and CDR2 FNYEAQ.

The chain couples TRBV9 to TRBJ2-5, with a possible D match to TRBD2 (7 bases). V was shortened by 3 bases and J by 2 bases, with 14 bases between the two germline ends. This CDR3 spans 15 amino acids. Germline V lookup: CDR1 SGDLS, CDR2 YYNGEE. This CDR3 is CASSGQELAQETQYF. The CDR3 coding sequence is TGTGCCAGCAGCGGACAGGAACTAGCGCAAGAGACCCAGTACTTC.

The genes are TRBV6-1 and TRBJ2-1; 7 bases are a match to TRBD2. V lost 4 bases to trimming and J lost 0 bases; unmatched junction nucleotides: 6. The CDR3 consists of 16 residues. In germline, CDR1 is MNHNS, CDR2 SASEGT. The CDR3 nucleotides read TGTGCCAGCAGTGTTTTCGGCGGGAGCTCCTACAATGAGCAGTTCTTC. This codes for CASSVFGGSSYNEQFF.

This clone was found a few times. This chain connects TRBV27 to TRBJ2-5; TRBD2 might be the D (5 bases). This CDR3 comprises 14 residues. CDR1 and CDR2 (germline): MNHEY, SMNVEV (reference sequence). V was cut by 2 bases and J by 2 bases, with 9 bases left in between. CDR3 DNA sequence: TGTGCCAGCAGTTTACTCGGGGAACAAGAGACCCAGTACTTC. Protein: CASSLLGEQETQYF.

The table lists this clone with a few counts. V and J are TRBV30 and TRBJ1-3; D call uncertain. The germline V gene has CDR1 GTSNPN and CDR2 SVGIG (reference sequence). The V end lost 0 bases, the J end lost 0 bases, and 6 bases lay between the germline ends. The CDR3 runs to 14 residues. CDR3 nucleotides: TGTGCCTGGAGTGTACGCTACTCTGGAAACACCATATATTTT. Its translation is CAWSVRYSGNTIYF.

This chain uses TRBV9 with TRBJ2-1; 7 bases match TRBD1. Germline CDR1 is SGDLS and CDR2 is YYNGEE. The V gene end was trimmed by 2 bases and the J gene end by 4 bases; junction bases not matched to a gene: 6. CDR3 size: 15 residues. CDR3 amino acids: CASSVSGGRYNEQFF. The CDR3 coding sequence is TGTGCCAGCAGCGTGTCAGGGGGAAGGTACAATGAGCAGTTCTTC.